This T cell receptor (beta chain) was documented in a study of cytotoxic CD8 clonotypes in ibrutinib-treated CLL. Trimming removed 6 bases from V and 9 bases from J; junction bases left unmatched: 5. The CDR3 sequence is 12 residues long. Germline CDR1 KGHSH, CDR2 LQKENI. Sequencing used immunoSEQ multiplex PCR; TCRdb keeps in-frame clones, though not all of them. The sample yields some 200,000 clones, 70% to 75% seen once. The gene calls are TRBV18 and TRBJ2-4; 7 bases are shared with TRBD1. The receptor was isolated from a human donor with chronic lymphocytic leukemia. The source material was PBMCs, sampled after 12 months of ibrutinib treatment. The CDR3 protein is CASSRQGSIQYF. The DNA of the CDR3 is TGTGCCAGCTCGAGACAGGGATCCATTCAGTACTTC. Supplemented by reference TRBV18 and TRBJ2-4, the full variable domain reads NAGVMQNPRHLVRRRGQEARLRCSPMKGHSHVYWYRQLPEEGLKFMVYLQKENIIDESGMPKERFSAEFPKEGPSILRIQQVVRGDSAAYFCASSRQGSIQYFGAGTRLSVL.